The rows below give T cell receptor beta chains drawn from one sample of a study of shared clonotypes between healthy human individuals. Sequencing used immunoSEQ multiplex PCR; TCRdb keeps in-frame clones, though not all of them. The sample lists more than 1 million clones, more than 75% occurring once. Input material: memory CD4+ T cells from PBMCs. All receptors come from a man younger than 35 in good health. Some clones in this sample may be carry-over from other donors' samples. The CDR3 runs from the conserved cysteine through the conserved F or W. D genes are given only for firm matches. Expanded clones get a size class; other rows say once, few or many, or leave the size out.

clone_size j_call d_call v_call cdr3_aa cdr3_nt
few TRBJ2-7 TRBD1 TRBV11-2 CASSLGDRIPVHEQYF TGTGCCAGCAGCTTAGGGGACAGAATACCCGTCCACGAGCAGTACTTC
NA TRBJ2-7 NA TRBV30 CAAGQPYEQYF TGTGCCGCTGGACAGCCTTACGAGCAGTACTTC
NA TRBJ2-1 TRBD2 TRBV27 CASSIRTSGRDGKNEQFF TGTGCCAGCAGTATCCGGACTAGCGGGAGGGATGGCAAAAATGAGCAGTTCTTC
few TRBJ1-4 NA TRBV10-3 CAISESGQRGKLFF TGTGCCATCAGTGAGTCCGGACAGCGGGGAAAACTGTTTTTT
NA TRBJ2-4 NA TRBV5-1 CASWSTDGIQYF TGCGCCAGCTGGTCCACGGATGGCATTCAGTACTTC
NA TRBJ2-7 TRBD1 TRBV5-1 CASSFARGYEQYF TGCGCCAGCAGTTTTGCCAGGGGGTACGAGCAGTACTTC
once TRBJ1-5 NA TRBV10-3 CAIRGYSNQPQHF TGTGCCATCAGGGGATATAGCAATCAGCCCCAGCATTTT
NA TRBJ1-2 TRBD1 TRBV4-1 CASTPTGQGGGGYTF TGCGCCAGCACCCCAACCGGACAGGGAGGTGGTGGCTACACCTTC
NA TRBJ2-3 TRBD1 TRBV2 CASSGGQVADTQYF TGTGCCAGCAGTGGCGGACAGGTAGCAGATACGCAGTATTTT
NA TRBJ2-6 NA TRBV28 CAGGRGGVLTF TGTGCCGGGGGAAGAGGGGGCGTCCTGACTTTC
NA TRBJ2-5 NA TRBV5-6 CASRPRGGGSQETQYF TGTGCCAGCAGGCCCCGGGGTGGGGGTTCTCAAGAGACCCAGTACTTC
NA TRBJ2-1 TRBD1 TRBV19 CASSRGIYNEQFF TGTGCCAGTAGCAGGGGGATCTACAATGAGCAGTTCTTC
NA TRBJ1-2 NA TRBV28 CASSAGWSGEGYTF TGTGCCAGCAGTGCAGGCTGGTCGGGGGAAGGCTACACCTTC
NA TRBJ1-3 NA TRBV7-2 CASSLGGGNTIYF TGTGCCAGCAGCTTAGGGGGCGGAAACACCATATATTTT
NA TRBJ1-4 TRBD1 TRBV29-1 CSVETGGATNEKLFF TGCAGCGTTGAGACAGGGGGGGCAACTAATGAAAAACTGTTTTTT
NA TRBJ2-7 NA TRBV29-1 CSVIWDSYEQYF TGCAGCGTTATCTGGGACTCCTACGAGCAGTACTTC
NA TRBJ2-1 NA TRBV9 CASSVSGLNNEQFF TGTGCCAGCAGCGTCTCAGGGTTAAACAATGAGCAGTTCTTC
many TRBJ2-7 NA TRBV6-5 CASSYSNSYEQYF TGTGCCAGCAGTTACTCGAACTCCTACGAGCAGTACTTC
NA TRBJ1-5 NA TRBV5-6 CASSLFSGAYSNQPQHF TGTGCCAGCAGCTTGTTTTCGGGAGCATATAGCAATCAGCCCCAGCATTTT
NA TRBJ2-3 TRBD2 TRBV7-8 CASSRSGRGFADTQYF TGTGCCAGCAGCCGTAGCGGGAGGGGGTTCGCAGATACGCAGTATTTT
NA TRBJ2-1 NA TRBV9 CASSPREGEQFF TGTGCCAGCAGCCCCCGTGAAGGTGAGCAGTTCTTC
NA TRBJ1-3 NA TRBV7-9 CASSLTRRLAGNTIYF TGTGCCAGCAGCTTAACTCGACGGTTGGCTGGAAACACCATATATTTT
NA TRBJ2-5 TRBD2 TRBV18 CASSPSQTSGGQETQYF TGTGCCAGCTCACCTTCACAGACTAGCGGGGGTCAAGAGACCCAGTACTTC
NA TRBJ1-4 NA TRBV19 CASRRGTFNEKLFF TGTGCCAGTCGTCGGGGGACCTTTAATGAAAAACTGTTTTTT
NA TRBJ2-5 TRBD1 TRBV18 CASSLDRHETQYF TGTGCCAGCTCTCTGGACAGGCACGAGACCCAGTACTTC
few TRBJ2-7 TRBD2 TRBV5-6 CASSLAGRINYEQYF TGTGCCAGCAGCTTGGCCGGGAGGATTAACTACGAGCAGTACTTC
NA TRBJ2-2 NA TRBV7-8 CASSLPGELFF TGTGCCAGCAGCTTACCCGGGGAGCTGTTTTTT
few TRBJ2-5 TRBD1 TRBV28 CASSSTGGAETQYF TGTGCCAGCAGTTCGACAGGGGGCGCAGAGACCCAGTACTTC
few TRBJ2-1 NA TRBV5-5 CASSLETWEGEQFF TGTGCCAGCAGCTTGGAGACCTGGGAGGGGGAACAGTTCTTC
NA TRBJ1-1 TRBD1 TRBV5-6 CASSRPGTGMNTEAFF TGTGCCAGCAGCCGTCCCGGGACAGGAATGAACACTGAAGCTTTCTTT
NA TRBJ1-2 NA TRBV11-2 CASSFTRTEISGYTF TGTGCCAGCAGCTTTACCCGGACCGAGATCTCTGGCTACACCTTC
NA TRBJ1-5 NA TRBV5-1 CASSLDSYQPQHF TGCGCCAGCAGCCTGGACAGCTATCAGCCCCAGCATTTT
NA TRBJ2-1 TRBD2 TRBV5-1 CASRAGGRTYNEQFF TGCGCCAGCAGAGCGGGAGGCCGTACCTACAATGAGCAGTTCTTC
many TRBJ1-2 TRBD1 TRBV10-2 CASSETGGGYTF TGCGCCAGCAGCGAGACAGGGGGTGGCTACACCTTC
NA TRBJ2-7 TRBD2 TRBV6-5 CASSWGTSGRYEQYF TGTGCCAGCAGTTGGGGGACTAGCGGACGCTACGAGCAGTACTTC
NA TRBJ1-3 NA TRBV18 CASSPPGPGNTIYF TGTGCCAGCTCACCACCGGGACCTGGAAACACCATATATTTT
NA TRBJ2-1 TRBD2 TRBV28 CASRSGRINEQFF TGTGCCAGCAGGAGCGGGAGGATCAATGAGCAGTTCTTC